This T cell receptor beta chain originates from a study of Graves' ophthalmopathy and Graves' hyperthyroidism. RNA transcripts provided the template for amplifying TCR beta CDR3 regions. Scientists carried out first-round RT-PCR using HTBI primers and then a second-round multiplex PCR. Via MiXCR, TCRdb re-called the multiplex PCR reads, giving one row per CDR3 protein. Of 300,000 to 350,000 distinct CDR3 sequences in the sample, about a sixth were seen once. Clinical symptoms, serum thyroxine, TRAb, thyroid ultrasound and orbital computed tomography determined diagnosis. This CDR3 comprises 20 residues. Germline CDR1 is LGHNT and CDR2 is FRNRAP. The trim removed 0 bases at V and 1 base at J, leaving 9 bases unmatched. Study-wide points: Using a 13-signature model, the authors split ophthalmopathy from stable hyperthyroidism, with just under 90% sensitivity and 65% to 82% specificity. Ophthalmopathy progression was predicted by the model at 60% to 71% sensitivity and roughly 72% specificity. The authors also found most expanded thyroid clonotypes above 0.001 frequency in blood.

As for this clonotype: No antigen is known for it.

The TCR was taken from an adult man with Graves' ophthalmopathy. The sample comprised peripheral blood. V and J are TRBV12-5 and TRBJ2-2; the match to TRBD2 covers 12 bases. CDR3 DNA: TGTGCTAGTGGTTTGGTAGCGGCGCTAGCGGGAGGGAAGAACACCGGGGAGCTGTTTTTT. Translated, it gives CASGLVAALAGGKNTGELFF.